The 23 T cell receptor beta chains listed next were all sequenced from one sample in a study of early T cells in non-severe SARS-CoV-2 infection. Via MiXCR, TCRdb re-called the 5' RACE reads, giving one row per CDR3 protein. The table lists about 35,000 distinct CDR3 sequences, approximately 8% of them singletons. Source: whole blood, taken at baseline. The receptors stem from an adult who was a healthcare worker with PCR-confirmed SARS-CoV-2 infection or an uninfected control (not recorded which).

A few counts support this clonotype. The J gene is TRBJ2-3, the V gene TRBV20-1, with 12 bases that match TRBD2. Per germline, CDR1 DFQATT and CDR2 SNEGSKA (reference sequence). The CDR3 runs 19 residues. V trimming: 4 bases; J trimming: 2 bases; junction bases outside the gene matches: 16. CDR3 in DNA: TGCAGTGCTAAGGAGGCCATACTAGCGGGGGGTCCGACCACAGATACGCAGTATTTT. It specifies CSAKEAILAGGPTTDTQYF.

This sequence joins TRBV18 and TRBJ2-7; D may be TRBD2 (5 bases). The CDR3 runs to 17 residues. In germline, CDR1 is KGHSH, CDR2 LQKENI. V lost 0 bases and J lost 1, with 16 bases in between. This CDR3 is CASSPPIDSPGSYEQYF. Written as DNA, the CDR3 is TGTGCCAGCTCACCACCCATAGATTCCCCGGGATCCTACGAGCAGTACTTC.

This clonotype was recorded a few times. The J gene is TRBJ1-5, the V gene TRBV28; perhaps TRBD1 as D (5 bases). CDR3 length: 15 residues. Between the trimmed V and J ends, which lost 6 bases and 5 bases, there was a span of 17 bases. The germline CDR1 and CDR2 sequences are MDHEN and SYDVKM. CDR3 in DNA: TGTGCCAGCAGCTCGACAGAACCCTACGATCAGCCCCAGCATTTT. This sequence encodes CASSSTEPYDQPQHF.

In this sample, this clonotype turned up many times. The chain recombines TRBV11-2 with TRBJ2-1; 10 bases fit TRBD1. The V gene end was trimmed by 3 bases and the J gene end by 9 bases; junction bases not matched to a gene: 5. The CDR3 is 14 residues long. Germline CDR1 is SGHAT and CDR2 is FQNNGV. CDR3 loop: CASSFDRGQGEQFF. The CDR3 DNA sequence: TGTGCCAGCAGCTTCGACAGGGGGCAAGGTGAGCAGTTCTTC. The entire variable domain, with the rest obtained from reference TRBV11-2 and TRBJ2-1, is as follows: EAGVAQSPRYKIIEKRQSVAFWCNPISGHATLYWYQQILGQGPKLLIQFQNNGVVDDSQLPKDRFSAERLKGVDSTLKIQPAKLEDSAVYLCASSFDRGQGEQFFGPGTRLTVL.

J is TRBJ1-6 and V is TRBV4-1; no clear D. Looked up from germline, CDR1 is MGHRA and CDR2 is YSYEKL. This CDR3 is built from 13 residues. V dropped 0 bases and J dropped 13 bases, with 10 bases sitting between them. The CDR3 bases are TGCGCCAGCAGCCAAGAGGTCCGGACCCCCCTCCACTTT. It encodes CASSQEVRTPLHF.

Many counts were recorded for this clonotype. The chain uses TRBV20-1 and TRBJ1-5, with D possibly TRBD1 on 5 matching bases. Germline V gene sequence: CDR1 DFQATT, CDR2 SNEGSKA (reference sequence). The CDR3 is 16 residues long. V lost 0 bases to trimming and J lost 2 bases, with 14 bases between them. The CDR3 is CSARETRASGNQPQHF. The CDR3 region has the DNA TGCAGTGCTAGAGAAACCAGGGCTTCTGGCAATCAGCCCCAGCATTTT.

Many counts were recorded for this clonotype. The V gene is TRBV12-3 or TRBV12-4, the J gene TRBJ2-1, with 8 bases fitting TRBD1. The V gene end was trimmed by 4 bases and the J gene end by 10 bases; junction bases not matched to a gene: 6. The CDR3 extends over 13 amino acids. Here the CDR3 reads CASSSTGGREQFF. CDR3 coding DNA: TGTGCCAGCAGTTCTACAGGGGGACGAGAGCAGTTCTTC.

This clonotype showed up many times. The chain joins TRBV4-1 to TRBJ2-7, with TRBD2 matching 7 bases. Germline CDR1 MGHRA, CDR2 YSYEKL. CDR3 length: 17 residues. Trimming removed 0 bases from V and 2 bases from J; junction bases left unmatched: 10. The CDR3 protein is CASSQDPLGGATYEQYF. The CDR3 DNA reads TGCGCCAGCAGCCAAGACCCCTTGGGAGGGGCCACCTACGAGCAGTACTTC.

Comment on this clonotype: A much larger clone sits a single nucleotide away, making a read error possible. Because the CDR3 is missing its conserved closing phenylalanine or tryptophan, this is likely a read error. The chain is built from TRBV5-1 and TRBJ2-3; D gene uncertain. From germline, CDR1 is SGHRS and CDR2 YFSETQ. This CDR3 has 14 amino acids. The germline V and J ends were trimmed by 0 bases and 3 bases, with 8 bases remaining between them. The CDR3: CASSLVRLTDTQYY. Written as DNA, the CDR3 is TGCGCCAGCAGCTTGGTGCGGCTGACAGATACGCAGTATTAT.

This clonotype was recorded a few times. The chain has TRBV18 and TRBJ1-1; D is possibly TRBD1 (6 bases). There are 12 residues in the CDR3. V was trimmed by 4 bases and J by 7 bases, leaving 10 bases between them. Germline loops: CDR1 KGHSH, CDR2 LQKENI. The CDR3 bases are TGTGCCAGCTCACGATACAGGGATGAAGCTTTCTTT. Amino acids: CASSRYRDEAFF.

This clonotype was recorded many times. The chain couples TRBV6-6 to TRBJ1-1; 7 positions match TRBD1. This CDR3 has 18 amino acids. V lost 5 bases to trimming and J lost 0 bases; unmatched junction nucleotides: 15. Germline V lookup: CDR1 MNHNY, CDR2 SVGAGI (reference sequence). The CDR3 region has the DNA TGTGCCAGCAGTCAACGACAGGGTGGGCCAGGCCTGAACACTGAAGCTTTCTTT. Translation: CASSQRQGGPGLNTEAFF.

This clonotype has a handful of counts. The chain recombines TRBV7-2 with TRBJ2-5; TRBD2 aligns across 8 bases. V shed 5 bases, J shed 4 bases, and the junction held 12 bases outside the gene matches. CDR1 is SGHTA and CDR2 is FQGNSA in the germline V gene. The CDR3 covers 16 residues. The CDR3 region is CASSMRIGGGRETQYF. CDR3 coding DNA: TGTGCCAGCAGCATGCGAATTGGCGGGGGGAGAGAGACCCAGTACTTC.

This chain uses TRBV5-1 with TRBJ2-1; D not certain. The germline CDR1 and CDR2 sequences are SGHRS and YFSETQ. Trimming took off 4 bases at V and 0 bases at J, with 5 bases between the two ends. The CDR3 contains 13 residues. CDR3 bases: TGCGCCAGCAGCCAGAGCTCCTACAATGAGCAGTTCTTC. As protein: CASSQSSYNEQFF.

Points on this clonotype: One base away lies a much larger clone, so this may be a sequencing read error. The V call is TRBV20-1, the J call TRBJ1-6; D is ambiguous. This CDR3 comprises 13 residues. Germline V lookup: CDR1 DFQATT, CDR2 SNEGSKA (reference sequence). The CDR3 DNA reads as TGCAGTGCTAGAGGGACTGATAATTCACCCCACCACTTT. Its protein product is CSARGTDNSPHHF.

This clonotype came up many times. The V call is TRBV7-2, the J call TRBJ2-7; unclear D gene. There are 16 residues in the CDR3. V was clipped by 3 bases and J by 0 bases, with 15 bases between them. CDR1 and CDR2 (germline): SGHTA, FQGNSA. Here the CDR3 DNA reads TGTGCCAGCAGCTTGAGCAGAACCCACCACTCCTACGAGCAGTACTTC. The encoded protein is CASSLSRTHHSYEQYF.

A word on this clonotype: At one boundary the junction diverges from the germline segment, which might be a read error. This chain links TRBV9 with TRBJ2-3; 8 nucleotides agree with TRBD1. CDR1 and CDR2 (germline): SGDLS, YYNGEE. This CDR3 has 15 amino acids. CDR3 residues: CASSVGGQGAYTLYF. CDR3 DNA sequence: TGTGCCAGCAGCGTAGGCGGACAGGGCGCGTATACGCTGTATTTT.

The rearrangement uses TRBV6-5 and TRBJ2-5; TRBD1 matches at 7 bases. This CDR3 has 14 amino acids. From germline, CDR1 is MNHEY and CDR2 SVGAGI. The ends lost 7 bases at V and 5 bases at J; junction bases unmatched: 10. The CDR3 protein is CASTQQGFRETQYF. CDR3 sequence (DNA): TGTGCCAGCACTCAACAGGGGTTTCGGGAGACCCAGTACTTC.

This clonotype was seen many times. The rearrangement joins TRBV5-4 to TRBJ1-1; 7 bases are shared with TRBD1. In germline, CDR1 is SGHNT, CDR2 YYREEE (reference sequence). V shed 3 bases, J shed 3 bases, and the junction held 2 bases outside the gene matches. The CDR3 runs to 13 residues. The CDR3 DNA sequence: TGTGCCAGCAGCTACACAGGGGACACTGAAGCTTTCTTT. This codes for CASSYTGDTEAFF.

The table lists this clonotype with many counts. V is TRBV25-1 and J is TRBJ2-1; either TRBD1 or TRBD2 may fit D (5 bases each). CDR1 is MGHDK, CDR2 SYGVNS, per germline. The CDR3 has 11 amino acids. V lost 6 bases and J 11 bases, leaving 11 bases between the germline ends. CDR3 bases: TGTGCCAGCAGCGGTGGGGGACAGCAGTTCTTC. Translated: CASSGGGQQFF. The full variable domain, its missing parts supplied by reference TRBV25-1 and TRBJ2-1, is EADIYQTPRYLVIGTGKKITLECSQTMGHDKMYWYQQDPGMELHLIHYSYGVNSTEKGDLSSESTVSRIRTEHFPLTLESARPSHTSQYLCASSGGGQQFFGPGTRLTVL.

This chain uses TRBV7-9 with TRBJ1-1, with D unresolved. V shed 3 bases and J shed 0 bases, with 8 bases lying between them. This CDR3 is built from 14 residues. Germline V gives CDR1 SEHNR, CDR2 FQNEAQ (reference sequence). The DNA for the CDR3 is TGTGCCAGCAGCTTCTCCAGCATGAACACTGAAGCTTTCTTT. Protein: CASSFSSMNTEAFF.

This clonotype was observed a few times. The chain is built from TRBV6-6 and TRBJ2-3; no reliable D call. CDR3 length: 13 amino acids. Germline V gene sequence: CDR1 MNHNY, CDR2 SVGAGI (reference sequence). With 0 bases removed from V and 4 bases from J, the gap between germline ends came to 5 bases. Written as DNA, the CDR3 is TGTGCCAGCAGTTACTCGCTGGCAGATACGCAGTATTTT. The encoded protein is CASSYSLADTQYF.

This CDR3 is CASSRGLVETQYF. The DNA for the CDR3 is TGCGCCAGCAGCCGTGGACTAGTTGAGACCCAGTACTTC. V usage is TRBV4-1 and J usage is TRBJ2-5; TRBD2 aligns across 7 bases. The J segment lost 5 bases and the V segment lost 4 bases, leaving 4 bases of the junction unmatched. Germline-derived CDR1 and CDR2 are MGHRA and YSYEKL. The CDR3 is 13 residues long.

This CDR3 reads CSARQGSYNEQFF. The CDR3 coding sequence is TGCAGCGCCCGACAGGGATCCTACAATGAGCAGTTCTTC. The V call is TRBV29-1, the J call TRBJ2-1; 7 bases are a match to TRBD1. Trimming cost V 7 bases and J 1 base; bases outside gene matches: 4. The germline V gene has CDR1 SQVTM and CDR2 ANQGSEA. The CDR3 length is 13 residues.